The clone carrying this TCR beta chain occurred many times. This sample was taken from a study of shared clonotypes between healthy human individuals. Authors' data handling: Filtering differed, since immunoSEQ gave only junction sequences and no quality scores. Generated by immunoSEQ multiplex PCR, the TCRdb table keeps only in-frame clones and is missing some. D and trimming were read from the DNA, whereas the V and J calls and clone size are those reported in that table. This table has approximately 500,000 clones, about 84% appearing once. Per germline, CDR1 LNHNV and CDR2 YYDKDF (reference sequence). This CDR3 has 15 amino acids. Germline trimming cut 6 bases from V and 4 bases from J; bases unmatched to any gene: 8.

Specimen: PBMCs. The chain combines TRBV15 with TRBJ2-3, with 9 nucleotides matching TRBD2. This TCR was recovered from a woman in her thirties or forties in good health. Some clones in this sample may be carry-over from other donors' samples. CDR3 DNA sequence: TGTGCCACCAGTATCGGCGGGGGGGAGGCAGATACGCAGTATTTT. Translation gives CATSIGGGEADTQYF.